Listed below are T cell receptor beta chains from one sample, sequenced in a study of tumor and adjacent non-tumor tissue in lung cancer. TCRdb independently ran MiXCR on the multiplex PCR reads; one entry per CDR3 protein. Here the sample spans 91,000 or so distinct CDR3 sequences, 67% being singletons. Sequenced material: lung tumor tissue. Receptors originate from a man aged 55 to 70 with non-small cell lung cancer. Each CDR3 is given with its conserved first and last residue. Fields, in order: CDR3 length, V gene, clone size, J gene, D gene, CDR3 protein, CDR3 DNA. The D gene is left open where the match is weak. Only some rows state a clone size, as once, few, many or a class for expanded clones.

15	TRBV4-2	once	TRBJ1-2	.	CASGQVMSGGDGYTF	TGTGCCAGCGGCCAAGTGATGTCCGGGGGCGATGGCTACACCTTT
13	TRBV28	.	TRBJ1-2	.	CATIAPIGYGYTF	TGTGCCACGATAGCCCCAATTGGCTATGGTTACACTTTC
19	TRBV6-5	.	TRBJ2-6	TRBD1	CASSYYDRGPTSGANVLTF	TGTGCCAGCAGTTATTACGACAGGGGGCCGACCTCTGGGGCCAACGTCCTGACTTTC
15	TRBV11-2	.	TRBJ2-1	.	CASCPHWGMWDEQFF	TGTGCCAGCTGCCCGCACTGGGGGATGTGGGATGAGCAGTTCTTC
17	TRBV28	.	TRBJ1-5	TRBD1	CASCTVGTGHSNQPQHF	TGTGCCAGCTGCACAGTCGGGACAGGGCATAGCAATCAGCCCCAGCATTTT
14	TRBV5-5	.	TRBJ1-2	.	CDSSLSDRTYGYTF	TGTGACAGCAGCTTGAGTGACAGAACCTATGGCTACACCTTC
11	TRBV6-2/TRBV6-3	.	TRBJ2-7	.	CTSRHSYEQYF	TGTACCAGCAGACACAGCTACGAGCAGTACTTC
14	TRBV7-2	.	TRBJ2-7	TRBD1	CASLKGTGAYEQYF	TGTGCCAGCCTTAAAGGGACAGGTGCCTACGAGCAGTACTTC
13	TRBV5-6	.	TRBJ2-3	.	CAISFAGIDTQYF	TGTGCCATCAGCTTTGCAGGGATTGATACGCAGTATTTT
15	TRBV6-1	many	TRBJ2-5	TRBD2	CASSEGTSGKETQYF	TGTGCCAGCAGTGAAGGGACTAGCGGTAAAGAGACCCAGTACTTC
17	TRBV6-6	.	TRBJ2-3	.	CASSYVKDSFYIDTQYF	TGTGCCAGCAGTTACGTGAAGGACAGTTTCTACATAGATACGCAGTATTTT